This T cell receptor (beta chain) was obtained from a study of identical twins. With template switching, a universal primer site was added, and the cDNA carried unique molecular identifiers. TCRdb reprocessed the 5' RACE reads with MiXCR, giving one entry per CDR3 protein. The sample includes 400,000 to 550,000 distinct CDR3 sequences, roughly a fifth of them seen just once. J lost 7 bases, V lost 1 base, and 4 bases had no gene match. CDR1 SGHRS and CDR2 YFSETQ come from the germline V gene. The CDR3 runs 14 residues. This clonotype was detected only a few times. The data also belong to a second study, concerning T cells expressing NK-cell markers. As that study records: The dominant NKG2C+ clonotypes represented 1.0-7.0% of CD8+ T cells in several donors.

Material: CD4+ T cells sorted from blood. This clonotype originated in a woman younger than 35 in good health. The rearrangement joins TRBV5-1 to TRBJ1-4; 7 bases agree with TRBD1. CDR3 residues: CASSLTGEGEKLFF. Written as DNA, the CDR3 is TGCGCCAGCAGCTTGACAGGGGAGGGTGAAAAACTGTTTTTT.